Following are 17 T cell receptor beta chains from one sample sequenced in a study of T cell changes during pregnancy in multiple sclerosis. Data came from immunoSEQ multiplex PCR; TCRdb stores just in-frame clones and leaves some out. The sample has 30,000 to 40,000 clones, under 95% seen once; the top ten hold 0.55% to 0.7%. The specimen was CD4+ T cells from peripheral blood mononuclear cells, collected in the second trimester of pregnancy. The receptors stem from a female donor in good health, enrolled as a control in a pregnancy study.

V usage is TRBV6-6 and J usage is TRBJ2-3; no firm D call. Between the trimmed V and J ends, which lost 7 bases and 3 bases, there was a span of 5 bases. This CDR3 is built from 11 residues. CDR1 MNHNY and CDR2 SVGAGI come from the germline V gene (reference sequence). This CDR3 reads CASTRTDTQYF. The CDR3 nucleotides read TGTGCCAGCACCAGGACAGATACGCAGTATTTT.

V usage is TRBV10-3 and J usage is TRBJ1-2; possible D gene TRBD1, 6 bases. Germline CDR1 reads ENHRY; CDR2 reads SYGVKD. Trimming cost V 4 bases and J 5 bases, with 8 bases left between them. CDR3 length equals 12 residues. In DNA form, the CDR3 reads TGTGCCATCAGTGCAGGGGCGTATGGCTACACCTTC. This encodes CAISAGAYGYTF.

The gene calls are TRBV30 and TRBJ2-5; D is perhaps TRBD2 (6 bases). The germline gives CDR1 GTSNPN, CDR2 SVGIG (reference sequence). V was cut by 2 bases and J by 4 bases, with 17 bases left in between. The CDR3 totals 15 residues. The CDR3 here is CAWSRGPPGGETQYF. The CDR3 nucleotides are TGTGCCTGGAGTCGGGGACCCCCCGGGGGAGAGACCCAGTACTTC. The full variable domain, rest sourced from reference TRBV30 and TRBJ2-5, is SQTIHQWPATLVQPVGSPLSLECTVEGTSNPNLYWYRQAAGRGLQLLFYSVGIGQISSEVPQNLSASRPQDRQFILSSKKLLLSDSGFYLCAWSRGPPGGETQYFGPGTRLLVL.

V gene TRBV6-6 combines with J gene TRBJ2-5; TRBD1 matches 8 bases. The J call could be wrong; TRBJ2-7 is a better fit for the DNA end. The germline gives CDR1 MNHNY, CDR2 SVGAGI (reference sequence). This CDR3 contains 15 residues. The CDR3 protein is CASSYSRQGTGEQYF. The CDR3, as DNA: TGTGCCAGCAGTTACTCGAGACAGGGGACTGGCGAGCAGTACTTC.

This CDR3 is CASSQGRTGVAGNTIYF. The CDR3 DNA reads TGCGCCAGCAGCCAAGGGAGGACAGGGGTTGCTGGAAACACCATATATTTT. This rearrangement joins TRBV4-3 to TRBJ1-3, with 9 bases that match TRBD1. The ends lost 1 base at V and 2 bases at J; junction bases unmatched: 6. Looked up from germline, CDR1 is LGHNA and CDR2 is YSLEER. This CDR3 is built from 17 residues.

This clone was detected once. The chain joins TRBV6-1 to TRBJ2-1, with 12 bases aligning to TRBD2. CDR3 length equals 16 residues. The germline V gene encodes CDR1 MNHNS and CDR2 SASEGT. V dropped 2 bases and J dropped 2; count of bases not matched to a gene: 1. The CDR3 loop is CASSERLAGAYNEQFF. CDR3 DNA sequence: TGTGCCAGCAGTGAAAGACTAGCGGGGGCCTACAATGAGCAGTTCTTC.

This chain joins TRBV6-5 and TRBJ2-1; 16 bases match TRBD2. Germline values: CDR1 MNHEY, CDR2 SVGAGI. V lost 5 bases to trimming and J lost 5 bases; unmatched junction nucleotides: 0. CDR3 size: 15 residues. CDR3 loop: CASSGTSGGDNEQFF. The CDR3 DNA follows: TGTGCCAGCAGTGGGACTAGCGGGGGGGACAATGAGCAGTTCTTC.

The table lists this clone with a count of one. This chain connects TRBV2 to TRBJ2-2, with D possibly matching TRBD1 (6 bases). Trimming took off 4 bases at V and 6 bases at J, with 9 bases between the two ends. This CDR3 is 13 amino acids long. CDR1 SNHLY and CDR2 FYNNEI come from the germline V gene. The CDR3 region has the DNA TGTGCCAGCAGTGGGAGGACAGCCGGGGAGCTGTTTTTT. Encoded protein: CASSGRTAGELFF.

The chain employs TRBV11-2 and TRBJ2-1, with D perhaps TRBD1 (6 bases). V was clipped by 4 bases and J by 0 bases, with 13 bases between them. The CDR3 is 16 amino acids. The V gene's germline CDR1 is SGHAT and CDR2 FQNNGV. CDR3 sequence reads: CASSSQGRSSYNEQFF. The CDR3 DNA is TGTGCCAGCAGCTCACAGGGAAGAAGCTCCTACAATGAGCAGTTCTTC.

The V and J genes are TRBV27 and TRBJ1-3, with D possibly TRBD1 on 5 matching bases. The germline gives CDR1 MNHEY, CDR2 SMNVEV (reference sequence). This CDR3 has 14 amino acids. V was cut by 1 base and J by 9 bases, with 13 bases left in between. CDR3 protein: CASSLWASQGTIYF. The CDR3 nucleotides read TGTGCCAGCAGTTTATGGGCCAGCCAGGGCACCATATATTTT.

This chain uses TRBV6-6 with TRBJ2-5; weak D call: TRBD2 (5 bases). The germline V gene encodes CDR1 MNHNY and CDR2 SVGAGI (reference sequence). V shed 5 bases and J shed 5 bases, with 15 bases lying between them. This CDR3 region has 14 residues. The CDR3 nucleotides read TGTGCCAGCAGTCCTACCTCGGGCGGGGAGACCCAGTACTTC. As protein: CASSPTSGGETQYF.

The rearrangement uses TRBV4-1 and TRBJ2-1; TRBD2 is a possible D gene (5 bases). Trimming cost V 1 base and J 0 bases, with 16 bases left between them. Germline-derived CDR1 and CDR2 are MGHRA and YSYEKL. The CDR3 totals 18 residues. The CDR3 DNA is TGCGCCAGCAGCCAAGTGCACAGCGGTATTAGCTCCTACAATGAGCAGTTCTTC. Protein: CASSQVHSGISSYNEQFF.

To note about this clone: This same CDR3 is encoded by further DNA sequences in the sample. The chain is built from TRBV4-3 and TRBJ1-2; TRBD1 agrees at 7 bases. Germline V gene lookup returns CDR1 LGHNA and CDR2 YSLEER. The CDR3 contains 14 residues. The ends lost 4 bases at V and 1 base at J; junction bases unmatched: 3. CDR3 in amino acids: CASSPRQGNYGYTF. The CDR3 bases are TGCGCCAGCAGCCCCCGACAGGGTAACTATGGCTACACCTTC.

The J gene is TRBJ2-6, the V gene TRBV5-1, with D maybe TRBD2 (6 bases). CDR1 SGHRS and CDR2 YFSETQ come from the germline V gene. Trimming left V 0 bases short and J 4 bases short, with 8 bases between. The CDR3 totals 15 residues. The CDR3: CASSLAGAGANVLTF. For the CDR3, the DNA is TGCGCCAGCAGCTTGGCGGGAGCCGGGGCCAACGTCCTGACTTTC.

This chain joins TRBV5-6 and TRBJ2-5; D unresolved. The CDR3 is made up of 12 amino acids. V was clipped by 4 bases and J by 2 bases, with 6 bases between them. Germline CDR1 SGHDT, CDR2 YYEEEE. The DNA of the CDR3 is TGTGCCAGCAGCCCACATCAAGAGACCCAGTACTTC. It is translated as CASSPHQETQYF.

The CDR3 loop is CATGGPSYNEQFF. The DNA of the CDR3 is TGTGCCACTGGCGGGCCCTCCTACAATGAGCAGTTCTTC. The genes are TRBV19 and TRBJ2-1; TRBD2 might be the D (5 bases). The length of the CDR3 is 13 residues. Germline V gives CDR1 LNHDA, CDR2 SQIVND (reference sequence). Trimming left V 10 bases short and J 0 bases short, with 10 bases between.

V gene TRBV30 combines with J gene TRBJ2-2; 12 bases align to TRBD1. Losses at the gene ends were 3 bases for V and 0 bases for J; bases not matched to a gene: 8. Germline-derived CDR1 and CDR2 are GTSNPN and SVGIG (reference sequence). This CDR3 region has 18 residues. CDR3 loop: CAWRGGTGGPTNTGELFF. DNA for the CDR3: TGTGCCTGGAGGGGAGGGACAGGGGGCCCTACGAACACCGGGGAGCTGTTTTTT.